The 25 T cell receptor beta chains below were found in one sample sequenced in a study of vaccination and CD4 T cells after COVID-19. Oncomine TCR Beta short-read sequencing was applied to DNA from cultured CD4+ T cells. A single record per CDR3 protein comes from TCRdb applying MiXCR to the PCR reads. The data contain around 25,000 distinct CDR3 sequences, 30% of them singletons. These TCRs are of unknown antigen specificity. Time point indicated: late sampling 161 to 241 days after vaccination in a few convalescent patients. Described treatment: approximately 11-day PBMC culture with coronavirus spike peptide pools or control peptides (ViraFEST assay). This sample comprised CD4+ T cells from blood, cultured in vitro, obtained about 7 months after SARS-CoV-2 vaccination. Receptor source: a human donor who had recovered from COVID-19.

The chain uses TRBV20-1 and TRBJ2-2; 10 nucleotides align to TRBD2. Germline V CDR1 and CDR2: DFQATT, SNEGSKA (reference sequence). This CDR3 region has 15 residues. The V and J ends lost 5 bases and 3 bases, in that order; junction bases with no gene match: 6. In DNA form, the CDR3 reads TGCAGTGCTCCTCGAACTAGCGGGGACACCGGGGAGCTGTTTTTT. The encoded protein is CSAPRTSGDTGELFF.

V and J are TRBV10-3 and TRBJ2-7; 10 bases agree with TRBD2. The CDR3 covers 17 residues. The J segment lost 5 bases and the V segment lost 7 bases, leaving 17 bases of the junction unmatched. CDR1 and CDR2 (germline): ENHRY, SYGVKD. This CDR3 reads CAITRGGSGRETDEQYF. CDR3 in DNA: TGTGCCATCACCCGAGGGGGAAGCGGGAGGGAAACGGACGAGCAGTACTTC.

This chain uses TRBV7-9 with TRBJ2-1; tentative D call: TRBD1 (5 bases). This CDR3 has 17 amino acids. Germline V gene lookup returns CDR1 SEHNR and CDR2 FQNEAQ (reference sequence). Trimming removed 5 bases at V and 0 bases at J, with 17 bases between. CDR3 nucleotides: TGTGCCAGCAGCCCAAAGTGGGGCGCGAGCTCCTACAATGAGCAGTTCTTC. This encodes CASSPKWGASSYNEQFF.

The chain recombines TRBV20-1 with TRBJ2-2, with 8 bases matching TRBD2. CDR3 size: 16 residues. V was pared by 0 bases and J by 1 base, with 4 bases of the junction left unmatched. Germline V gene sequence: CDR1 DFQATT, CDR2 SNEGSKA (reference sequence). The CDR3 protein is CSARDLAGGNTGELFF. In DNA form, the CDR3 reads TGCAGTGCTAGAGATCTGGCGGGAGGGAACACCGGGGAGCTGTTTTTT.

The chain has TRBV20-1 and TRBJ1-4; D remains ambiguous. The CDR3 is 13 residues long. CDR1 is DFQATT and CDR2 is SNEGSKA in the germline V gene (reference sequence). Trimming pared 5 bases from V and 8 bases from J, leaving 15 bases between. This CDR3 is CSARGLGGEKLFF. The CDR3 DNA reads as TGCAGTGCTCGCGGCCTGGGCGGGGAAAAACTGTTTTTT.

The gene calls are TRBV27 and TRBJ2-7; 14 nucleotides match TRBD2. The V segment lost 2 bases and the J segment 6 bases; nucleotides outside the gene matches: 3. The CDR3 contains 15 residues. Per germline, CDR1 MNHEY and CDR2 SMNVEV (reference sequence). The CDR3 DNA follows: TGTGCCAGCAGTTTAATGGGACTAGCGGGAGTCGAGCAGTACTTC. Translation gives CASSLMGLAGVEQYF.

This chain uses TRBV20-1 with TRBJ1-3; D might be TRBD1 (5 bases). The CDR3 covers 13 residues. The V end was cut by 4 bases, the J end by 10 bases, with 17 bases between. Germline lookup yields CDR1 DFQATT and CDR2 SNEGSKA (reference sequence). The CDR3 bases are TGCAGTGCTAAAGGGACGGGTGAGGGAACCATATATTTT. It is translated as CSAKGTGEGTIYF.

This chain uses TRBV7-9 with TRBJ1-2; the D is unclear. CDR1 is SEHNR, CDR2 FQNEAQ, per germline (reference sequence). CDR3 length equals 12 residues. V dropped 2 bases and J dropped 4 bases, with 5 bases sitting between them. The CDR3 loop is CASSLSSYGYTF. The CDR3 bases are TGTGCCAGCAGCTTATCGAGCTATGGCTACACCTTC.

The chain combines TRBV19 with TRBJ1-5; TRBD1 might be the D (5 bases). The CDR3 spans 14 residues. V lost 6 bases, J lost 9 bases, and 18 bases lay in between. The germline CDR1 and CDR2 sequences are LNHDA and SQIVND (reference sequence). The DNA of the CDR3 is TGTGCCAGTAGAGCGTATGGGGCAGTGTCGCCCCAGCATTTT. Protein product: CASRAYGAVSPQHF.

The V gene is TRBV4-1, the J gene TRBJ1-2; 7 bases map to TRBD1. Germline V lookup: CDR1 MGHRA, CDR2 YSYEKL. The CDR3 is 13 residues long. V shed 1 base, J shed 4 bases, and the junction held 0 bases outside the gene matches. CDR3 protein: CASSQGTGYGYTF. The CDR3 coding sequence is TGCGCCAGCAGCCAAGGGACAGGCTATGGCTACACCTTC.

This clonotype was seen more than once but under ten times. The V call is TRBV20-1, the J call TRBJ2-3; no reliable D call. The CDR3 has 13 residues. Germline V CDR1 and CDR2: DFQATT, SNEGSKA (reference sequence). Between the trimmed V and J ends, which lost 0 bases and 5 bases, there was a span of 9 bases. This CDR3 reads CSARDMPIDTQYF. DNA for the CDR3: TGCAGTGCTAGAGATATGCCAATAGATACGCAGTATTTT.

The gene calls are TRBV6-1 and TRBJ1-2; D might be TRBD1 (5 bases). V gave up 7 bases and J gave up 7 bases, with 16 bases separating them. CDR1 and CDR2 from the germline V gene are MNHNS and SASEGT. This CDR3 is built from 13 residues. Here the CDR3 reads CASTPPGGSGYTF. For the CDR3, the DNA is TGTGCCAGCACCCCTCCGGGGGGTTCTGGCTACACCTTC.

Only a few counts were recorded for this clonotype. The chain combines TRBV7-9 with TRBJ2-5, with 7 bases identical to TRBD1. This CDR3 has 13 residues. Germline V gene sequence: CDR1 SEHNR, CDR2 FQNEAQ (reference sequence). The junction had 2 bases not matched to a gene; V was cut back by 1 base and J by 6 bases. The CDR3 reads CASSLDRGQTQYF. DNA for the CDR3: TGTGCCAGCAGCTTAGACAGGGGCCAGACCCAGTACTTC.

Turning to this clonotype: One end of the junction is discordant with germline, which a read error may explain. V is TRBV20-1 and J is TRBJ2-5; D call uncertain. This CDR3 contains 11 residues. Germline assignment: CDR1 DFQATT and CDR2 SNEGSKA (reference sequence). CDR3 DNA sequence: TGCAGCCACCAAGCGCAAGAGGCCCAGTACTTC. Translation: CSHQAQEAQYF.

The V call is TRBV7-7, the J call TRBJ2-5, with D hard to call. CDR3 length equals 14 residues. Trimming removed 5 bases from V and 5 bases from J, with 15 bases in between. CDR1 SSHAT and CDR2 FNYEAQ come from the germline V gene (reference sequence). CDR3 bases: TGTGCCAGCAGCGTTACCACGGTGGGGGAGACCCAGTACTTC. Protein product: CASSVTTVGETQYF.

The chain is built from TRBV29-1 and TRBJ1-2; D ambiguous. This CDR3 comprises 14 residues. Trimming stripped 3 bases from V and 3 bases from J, with 14 bases between. CDR1 and CDR2 from the germline V gene are SQVTM and ANQGSEA. The CDR3 protein is CSVEAKQRHYGYTF. The DNA for the CDR3 is TGCAGCGTTGAGGCTAAACAGCGACACTATGGCTACACCTTC.

This clonotype was picked up a small number of times. The J gene is TRBJ2-1, the V gene TRBV20-1, with TRBD2 matching over 7 bases. Germline trimming cut 3 bases from V and 10 bases from J; bases unmatched to any gene: 6. CDR3 length: 12 residues. CDR1 and CDR2 from the germline V gene are DFQATT and SNEGSKA (reference sequence). CDR3 sequence: CSASAPGGEQFF. The CDR3, as DNA: TGCAGTGCTAGCGCCCCCGGGGGGGAGCAGTTCTTC.

This chain joins TRBV5-4 and TRBJ2-5, with 15 bases identical to TRBD2. The CDR3 totals 17 residues. Per the germline V gene, CDR1 is SGHNT and CDR2 is YYREEE (reference sequence). V trimming: 3 bases; J trimming: 3 bases; junction bases outside the gene matches: 6. The CDR3 nucleotides are TGTGCCAGCAGCTATCCCGGGACTAGCGGGAGGAAAGAGACCCAGTACTTC. Protein sequence: CASSYPGTSGRKETQYF.

This clonotype is medium-sized within its sample. This chain joins TRBV15 and TRBJ1-5, with D perhaps matching TRBD1 (5 bases). Trimming removed 1 base from V and 2 bases from J, with 9 bases in between. The CDR3 is 15 amino acids. Germline V gene lookup returns CDR1 LNHNV and CDR2 YYDKDF (reference sequence). The CDR3 loop reads CATSRVSRGNQPQHF. CDR3 DNA: TGTGCCACCAGCAGAGTGAGCAGGGGCAATCAGCCCCAGCATTTT.

The chain joins TRBV19 to TRBJ1-1; 7 bases map to TRBD1. V shed 5 bases and J 0 bases; nucleotides not matched to a gene: 6. This CDR3 has 15 residues. Germline CDR1 reads LNHDA; CDR2 reads SQIVND (reference sequence). The CDR3: CASSPRTGLNTEAFF. The CDR3 coding sequence is TGTGCCAGTAGTCCTCGGACAGGTTTGAACACTGAAGCTTTCTTT. Complete variable domain (other parts from reference TRBV19 and TRBJ1-1): DGGITQSPKYLFRKEGQNVTLSCEQNLNHDAMYWYRQDPGQGLRLIYYSQIVNDFQKGDIAEGYSVSREKKESFPLTVTSAQKNPTAFYLCASSPRTGLNTEAFFGQGTRLTVV.

By share, this clonotype counts as medium-sized (0.01 to 0.1%). The J gene is TRBJ1-5, the V gene TRBV20-1, with unresolved D. CDR1 DFQATT and CDR2 SNEGSKA come from the germline V gene (reference sequence). Trimming cost V 0 bases and J 6 bases, with 9 bases left between them. CDR3 length: 13 amino acids. CDR3 protein: CSAREYKGQPQHF. CDR3 nucleotide sequence: TGCAGTGCTAGAGAGTATAAGGGTCAGCCCCAGCATTTT.

This clonotype was recorded a few times. V usage is TRBV20-1 and J usage is TRBJ2-5, with a weak D call TRBD2 (6 bases). The CDR3 is 13 amino acids. Per the germline V gene, CDR1 is DFQATT and CDR2 is SNEGSKA (reference sequence). Trimming left V 3 bases short and J 3 bases short, with 11 bases between. CDR3 sequence: CSARVEGKETQYF. The CDR3 nucleotides read TGCAGTGCTAGGGTGGAGGGAAAAGAGACCCAGTACTTC.

This chain uses TRBV7-2 with TRBJ2-1; the D gene could be TRBD1 or TRBD2 (6 bases each). Trimming removed 4 bases at V and 6 bases at J, with 13 bases between. This CDR3 comprises 14 residues. Germline V gene data show CDR1 as SGHTA and CDR2 as FQGNSA. The CDR3 DNA is TGTGCCAGCAGCTATGCGGGACATTCCAATGAGCAGTTCTTC. This translates into CASSYAGHSNEQFF.

The CDR3 sequence: CASSSRGIYNSPLHF. The CDR3 DNA is TGTGCCAGCAGTTCTAGGGGTATTTATAATTCACCCCTCCACTTT. The chain is built from TRBV28 and TRBJ1-6, with D possibly being TRBD1 (5 bases). There are 15 residues in the CDR3. From germline, CDR1 is MDHEN and CDR2 SYDVKM. Trimming stripped 4 bases from V and 4 bases from J, with 11 bases between.

This clonotype was observed a handful of times. CDR3 loop: CASSKIADQETQYF. CDR3 DNA sequence: TGTGCCAGCAGCAAAATAGCGGATCAAGAGACCCAGTACTTC. The V gene is TRBV7-9, the J gene TRBJ2-5, with D maybe TRBD2 (6 bases). The V gene lost 5 bases and the J gene lost 2 bases, with 12 bases spanning the gap. The CDR3 is 14 residues long. Germline values: CDR1 SEHNR, CDR2 FQNEAQ (reference sequence).